The clone carrying this T cell receptor (beta chain) was seen repeatedly, ten times or more. Per germline, CDR1 MDHEN and CDR2 SYDVKM. The CDR3 spans 13 residues. Trimming pared 7 bases from V and 6 bases from J, leaving 13 bases between. The data belong to a study of regulatory T cells in long-lasting Graves disease. Both iRepertoire HTBI primers and Arm-PCR of CDR3 regions were used to build the TCR beta libraries. TCRdb ran MiXCR on the multiplex PCR reads and lists one entry per CDR3 protein. The sample records roughly 500,000 distinct CDR3 sequences, 12% to 15% being singletons. As for time point: newly diagnosed GD, antithyroid drugs for less than 3 months. There was RNA extracted from PBMCs, and the TCR library was made from it. Graves' disease diagnosis was established per American Thyroid Association guidelines. A further study also used this sample, focusing on T cells in Graves' hyperthyroidism and ophthalmopathy. That work contributes: Graves' hyperthyroidism showing no ophthalmopathy progression within 18 months was considered stable.

The receptor's source is a woman in her fifties or sixties with Graves disease. Sequencing used peripheral blood mononuclear cells (PBMCs), obtained at new diagnosis, from a patient treated with antithyroid drugs. The genes are TRBV28 and TRBJ1-5; D remains ambiguous. The CDR3 protein is CASTSPPSQPQHF. CDR3 sequence (DNA): TGTGCCAGCACCTCGCCTCCCAGTCAGCCCCAGCATTTT.